This is a list of T cell receptor beta chains from one sample in a study of cytomegalovirus exposure and HLA in healthy donors. Profiled with immunoSEQ multiplex PCR; TCRdb holds only in-frame clones, not every one. Of 200,000 or so clones in the sample, roughly four fifths were seen once. Sequencing was carried out using PBMCs. All receptors derive from a woman aged 40 to 49 in good health and CMV-seronegative. Each CDR3 is given with its conserved first and last residue. The D gene is left open where the match is weak. The size of a clone is reported for some rows only, either as once, few or many, or as a class for expanded clones.

D: TRBD2
V: TRBV6-1
size: -
J: TRBJ2-1
DNA: TGTGCCAGCCGGACTAGCGGAAGCTCCTACAATGAGCAGTTCTTC
CDR3: CASRTSGSSYNEQFF

D: TRBD2
V: TRBV15
size: -
J: TRBJ2-1
DNA: TGTGCCACCAGCAGAGATCTTCGACTAGCGGGCAATGAGCAGTTCTTC
CDR3: CATSRDLRLAGNEQFF

D: -
V: TRBV28
size: -
J: TRBJ1-2
DNA: TGTGCCAGCAGTCCCTCTAGAGGCTACACCTTC
CDR3: CASSPSRGYTF

D: -
V: TRBV28
size: -
J: TRBJ1-1
DNA: TGTGCCAGCAGTTCCGGTGGAGGGTGGGGGTCTGAAGCTTTCTTT
CDR3: CASSSGGGWGSEAFF

D: -
V: TRBV27
size: -
J: TRBJ2-7
DNA: TGTGCCAGCAGTTTTGGGGGCGGGAGCTACGAGCAGTACTTC
CDR3: CASSFGGGSYEQYF

D: TRBD1
V: TRBV5-4
size: -
J: TRBJ2-5
DNA: TGTGCCAGCAGCCTGACAGGGGTGGGAGAGACCCAGTACTTC
CDR3: CASSLTGVGETQYF

D: -
V: TRBV7-3
size: -
J: TRBJ2-5
DNA: TGTGCCAGCAGCTTATCCGGGGGTCTAGAGACCCAGTACTTC
CDR3: CASSLSGGLETQYF

D: -
V: TRBV5-8
size: -
J: TRBJ2-3
DNA: TGTGCCAGCAGCTTGGAGGCAGGGTTGAATACGCAGTATTTT
CDR3: CASSLEAGLNTQYF

D: -
V: TRBV27
size: once
J: TRBJ2-7
DNA: TGTGCCAGCGGCCAGGGCTTGTACCCCTCCTACGAGCAGTACTTC
CDR3: CASGQGLYPSYEQYF

D: TRBD1
V: TRBV6-4
size: -
J: TRBJ2-3
DNA: TGTGCCAGCAGCCGGGACAGGGCCGATACGCAGTATTTT
CDR3: CASSRDRADTQYF

D: TRBD1
V: TRBV5-4
size: -
J: TRBJ1-4
DNA: TGTGCCAGCAGCTTTGACAGGGGCGGTGAAAAACTGTTTTTT
CDR3: CASSFDRGGEKLFF

D: TRBD1
V: TRBV13
size: -
J: TRBJ1-2
DNA: TGTGCCAGCAGCACAGCAATGGGACAGCCTAACTATGGCTACACCTTC
CDR3: CASSTAMGQPNYGYTF

D: TRBD2
V: TRBV30
size: -
J: TRBJ2-3
DNA: TGTGCCCAAAGCGCTAGCGGGAGTAGCACAGATACGCAGTATTTT
CDR3: CAQSASGSSTDTQYF

D: -
V: TRBV2
size: once
J: TRBJ1-5
DNA: TGTGCCAGCAGTGAAAGACAGTCACAGTTCAATCAGCCCCAGCATTTT
CDR3: CASSERQSQFNQPQHF

D: TRBD1
V: TRBV7-9
size: -
J: TRBJ2-7
DNA: TGTGCCAGCAGCCCCCCCGGGACAGGCGAGCAGTACTTC
CDR3: CASSPPGTGEQYF

D: TRBD1
V: TRBV5-4
size: -
J: TRBJ1-2
DNA: TGTGCCAGCAGCCTGACAGGGGGTCACTATGGCTACACCTTC
CDR3: CASSLTGGHYGYTF

D: -
V: TRBV30
size: -
J: TRBJ2-7
DNA: TGTGCCTGGAAGGCGGGACGGAGCTCCTACGAGCAGTACTTC
CDR3: CAWKAGRSSYEQYF

D: TRBD2
V: TRBV4-1
size: -
J: TRBJ2-7
DNA: TGCGCCAGCAGCCAAGATCCGGCTAGCGGGAGCTACGAGCAGTACTTC
CDR3: CASSQDPASGSYEQYF

D: -
V: TRBV10-1
size: -
J: TRBJ2-3
DNA: TGCGCCAGCAGTGAGTCCCTCCGCGAGGATACGCAGTATTTT
CDR3: CASSESLREDTQYF

D: -
V: TRBV25-1
size: -
J: TRBJ2-7
DNA: TGTGCCAGCAGTCTGGCCGGGACACCCGTCTCCTACGAGCAGTACTTC
CDR3: CASSLAGTPVSYEQYF

D: -
V: TRBV27
size: -
J: TRBJ1-1
DNA: TGTGCCAGCAGTTTATACAGGTGGAACACTGAAGCTTTCTTT
CDR3: CASSLYRWNTEAFF

D: TRBD1
V: TRBV27
size: -
J: TRBJ1-6
DNA: TGTGCCAGCAGTCGGAGACAGGGGCCCAGTTCACCCCTCCACTTT
CDR3: CASSRRQGPSSPLHF

D: -
V: TRBV18
size: once
J: TRBJ1-5
DNA: TGTGCCAGCTCGCAGGGTGGCAATCAGCCCCAGCATTTT
CDR3: CASSQGGNQPQHF

D: TRBD2
V: TRBV6-6
size: -
J: TRBJ2-1
DNA: TGTGCCAGCAGACTAGCGGGAGGCAATGAGCAGTTCTTC
CDR3: CASRLAGGNEQFF

D: TRBD2
V: TRBV30
size: -
J: TRBJ2-7
DNA: TGTGCCTGGAGGCTGGACCGGGGGCTCCCGACTAGCGGGAGGTACGAGCAGTACTTC
CDR3: CAWRLDRGLPTSGRYEQYF

D: -
V: TRBV19
size: -
J: TRBJ1-1
DNA: TGTGCCAGTAGTCCGGGGACATCGAACACTGAAGCTTTCTTT
CDR3: CASSPGTSNTEAFF

D: -
V: TRBV27
size: -
J: TRBJ1-5
DNA: TGTGCCAGCAGTTTACAGGGGAACAATCAGCCCCAGCATTTT
CDR3: CASSLQGNNQPQHF

D: TRBD2
V: TRBV30
size: -
J: TRBJ2-2
DNA: TGTGCCTGGAGTCATCCCCTTAGCGGGAGGCTGAACACCGGGGAGCTGTTTTTT
CDR3: CAWSHPLSGRLNTGELFF

D: TRBD1
V: TRBV5-6
size: -
J: TRBJ1-5
DNA: TGTGCCAGCAGCTTGGGGACAGGGCTTGGTCAGCCCCAGCATTTT
CDR3: CASSLGTGLGQPQHF

D: -
V: TRBV27
size: -
J: TRBJ2-3
DNA: TGTGCCAGCAGTTTTGGGGCTAGGCGACTCACAGATACGCAGTATTTT
CDR3: CASSFGARRLTDTQYF

D: TRBD1
V: TRBV28
size: -
J: TRBJ1-1
DNA: TGTGCCAGCATCCGGGACAGGGCGCTGTTCGAGGACACTGAAGCTTTCTTT
CDR3: CASIRDRALFEDTEAFF

D: -
V: TRBV18
size: -
J: TRBJ2-2
DNA: TGTGCCAGCTCATTACAGGGGAGGTACACCGGGGAGCTGTTTTTT
CDR3: CASSLQGRYTGELFF

D: -
V: TRBV6-5
size: few
J: TRBJ2-3
DNA: TGTGCCAGCAGTTACGGCGGGAGCACAGATACGCAGTATTTT
CDR3: CASSYGGSTDTQYF

D: TRBD1
V: TRBV18
size: -
J: TRBJ1-5
DNA: TGTGCCAGCTCAAACAGACAGGGTTCGAATCAGCCCCAGCATTTT
CDR3: CASSNRQGSNQPQHF

D: -
V: TRBV10-3
size: -
J: TRBJ1-2
DNA: TGTGCCATCAGTGAACGTGACACCTATGGCTACACCTTC
CDR3: CAISERDTYGYTF

D: -
V: TRBV21-1
size: -
J: TRBJ1-1
DNA: TGTGCCAGCAGCAGTTTGAGGTCTTCTGTAGAAGCTTTCTTT
CDR3: CASSSLRSSVEAFF

D: TRBD2
V: TRBV18
size: -
J: TRBJ2-7
DNA: TGTGCCAGCTCACCACGAGGGACTAGCGGGAGCTACGAGCAGTACTTC
CDR3: CASSPRGTSGSYEQYF